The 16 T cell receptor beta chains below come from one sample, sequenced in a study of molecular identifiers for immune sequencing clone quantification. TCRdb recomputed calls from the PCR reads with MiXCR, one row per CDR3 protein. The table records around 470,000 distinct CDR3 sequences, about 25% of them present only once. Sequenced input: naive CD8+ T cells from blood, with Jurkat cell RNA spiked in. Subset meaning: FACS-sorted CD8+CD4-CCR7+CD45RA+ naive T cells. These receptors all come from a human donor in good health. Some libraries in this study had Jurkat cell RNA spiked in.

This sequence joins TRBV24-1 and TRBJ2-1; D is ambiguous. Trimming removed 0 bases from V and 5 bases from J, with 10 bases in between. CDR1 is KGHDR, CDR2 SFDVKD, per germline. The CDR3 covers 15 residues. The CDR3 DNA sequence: TGTGCCACCAGTGATTTGGGGCAGGAGCACAATGAGCAGTTCTTC. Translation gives CATSDLGQEHNEQFF.

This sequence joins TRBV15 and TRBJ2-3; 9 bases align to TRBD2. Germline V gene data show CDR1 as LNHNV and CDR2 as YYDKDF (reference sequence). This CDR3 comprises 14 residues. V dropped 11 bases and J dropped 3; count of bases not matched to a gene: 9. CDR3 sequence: CAAHSGSGTDTQYF. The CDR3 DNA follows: TGTGCCGCACATAGCGGGAGCGGTACAGATACGCAGTATTTT.

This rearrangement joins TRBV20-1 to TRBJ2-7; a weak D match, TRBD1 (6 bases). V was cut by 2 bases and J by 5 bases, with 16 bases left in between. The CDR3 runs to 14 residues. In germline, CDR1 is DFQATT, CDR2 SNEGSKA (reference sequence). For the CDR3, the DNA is TGCAGTGCTAGATCATCGAGGGGGACCAACGAGCAGTACTTC. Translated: CSARSSRGTNEQYF.

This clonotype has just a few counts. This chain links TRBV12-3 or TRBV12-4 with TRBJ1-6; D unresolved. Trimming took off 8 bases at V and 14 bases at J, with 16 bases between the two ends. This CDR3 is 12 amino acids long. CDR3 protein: CASGRTALSLHF. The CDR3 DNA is TGTGCCAGCGGCCGGACCGCACTTTCCCTCCACTTT.

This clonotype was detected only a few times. The CDR3 reads CASSQDSFYGYTF. The CDR3 DNA is TGTGCCAGCAGCCAAGACAGCTTCTATGGCTACACCTTC. The J gene is TRBJ1-2, the V gene TRBV3-1; D gene uncertain. This CDR3 region has 13 residues. V gave up 0 bases and J gave up 4 bases, with 6 bases separating them. CDR1 and CDR2 (germline): LGHDT, YNNKEL (reference sequence).

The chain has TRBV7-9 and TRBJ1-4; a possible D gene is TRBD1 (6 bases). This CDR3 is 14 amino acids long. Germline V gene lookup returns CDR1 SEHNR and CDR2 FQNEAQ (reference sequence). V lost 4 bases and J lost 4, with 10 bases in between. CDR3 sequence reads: CASSSGQNNEKLFF. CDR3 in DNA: TGTGCCAGCAGCTCCGGACAGAATAATGAAAAACTGTTTTTT.

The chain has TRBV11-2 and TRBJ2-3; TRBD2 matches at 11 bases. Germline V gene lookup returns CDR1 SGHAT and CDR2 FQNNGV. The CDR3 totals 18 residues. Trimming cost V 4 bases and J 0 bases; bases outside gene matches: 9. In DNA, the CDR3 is TGTGCCAGCAGCTCCGGGACTAGCGGATTTACTAGCACAGATACGCAGTATTTT. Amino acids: CASSSGTSGFTSTDTQYF.

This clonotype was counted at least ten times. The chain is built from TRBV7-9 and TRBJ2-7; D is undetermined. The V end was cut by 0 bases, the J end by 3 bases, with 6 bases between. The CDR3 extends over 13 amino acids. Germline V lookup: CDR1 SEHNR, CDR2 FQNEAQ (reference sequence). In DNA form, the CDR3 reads TGTGCCAGCAGCTTAGCGCAAGGCTACGAGCAGTACTTC. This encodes CASSLAQGYEQYF.

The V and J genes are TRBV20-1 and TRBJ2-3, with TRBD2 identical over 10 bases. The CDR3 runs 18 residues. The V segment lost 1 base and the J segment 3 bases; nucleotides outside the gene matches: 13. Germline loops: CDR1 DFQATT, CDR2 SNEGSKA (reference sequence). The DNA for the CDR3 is TGCAGTGCTAGAGTCAGCGGGAGGGCCGTTTTTAGGACAGATACGCAGTATTTT. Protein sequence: CSARVSGRAVFRTDTQYF.

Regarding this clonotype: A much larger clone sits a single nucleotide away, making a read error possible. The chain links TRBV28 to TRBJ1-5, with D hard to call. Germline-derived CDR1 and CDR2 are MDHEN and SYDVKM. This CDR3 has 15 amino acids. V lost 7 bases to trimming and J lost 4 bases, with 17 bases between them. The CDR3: CASITPNWENQPQHF. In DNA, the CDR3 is TGTGCCAGCATTACGCCTAACTGGGAGAATCAGCCCCAGCATTTT.

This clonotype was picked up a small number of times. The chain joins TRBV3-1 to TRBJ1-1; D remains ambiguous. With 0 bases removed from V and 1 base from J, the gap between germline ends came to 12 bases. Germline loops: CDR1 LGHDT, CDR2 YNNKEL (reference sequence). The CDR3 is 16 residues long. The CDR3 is CASSQDRAAGNTEAFF. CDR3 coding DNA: TGTGCCAGCAGCCAAGATCGGGCGGCGGGGAACACTGAAGCTTTCTTT.

CDR3 loop: CASSYSTIGSNTGELFF. The CDR3 coding sequence is TGTGCCAGCAGTTACTCGACTATCGGTTCGAACACCGGGGAGCTGTTTTTT. This chain connects TRBV6-2 or TRBV6-3 to TRBJ2-2; perhaps TRBD2 as D (5 bases). V was trimmed by 0 bases and J by 0 bases, leaving 11 bases between them. Germline loops: CDR1 MNHEY, CDR2 SVGEGT. This CDR3 region has 17 residues.

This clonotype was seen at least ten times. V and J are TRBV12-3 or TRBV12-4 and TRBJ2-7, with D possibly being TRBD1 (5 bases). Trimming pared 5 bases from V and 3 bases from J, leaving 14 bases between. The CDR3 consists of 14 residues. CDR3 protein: CASSGRQGYYEQYF. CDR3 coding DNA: TGTGCCAGCAGTGGTAGGCAGGGATACTACGAGCAGTACTTC.

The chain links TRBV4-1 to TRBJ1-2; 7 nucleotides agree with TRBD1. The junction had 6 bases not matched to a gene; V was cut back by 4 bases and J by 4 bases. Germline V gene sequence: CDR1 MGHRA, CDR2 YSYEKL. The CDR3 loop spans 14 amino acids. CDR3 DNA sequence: TGCGCCAGCAGCCCCGGACAGGCAAGCTATGGCTACACCTTC. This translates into CASSPGQASYGYTF.

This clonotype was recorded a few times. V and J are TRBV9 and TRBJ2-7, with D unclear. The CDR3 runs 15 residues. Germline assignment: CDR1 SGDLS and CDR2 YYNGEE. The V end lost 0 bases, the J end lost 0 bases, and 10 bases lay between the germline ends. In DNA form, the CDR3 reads TGTGCCAGCAGCGTAGGACCTTCCCACTCCTACGAGCAGTACTTC. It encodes CASSVGPSHSYEQYF.

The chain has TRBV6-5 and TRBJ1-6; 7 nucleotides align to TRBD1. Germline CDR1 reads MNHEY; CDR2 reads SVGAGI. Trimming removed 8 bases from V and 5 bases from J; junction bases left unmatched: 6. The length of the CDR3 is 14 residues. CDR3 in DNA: TGTGCCAGCCTCGCGACAGGGCATAATTCACCCCTCCACTTT. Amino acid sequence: CASLATGHNSPLHF.